Described below is a single T cell receptor (beta chain) sequence and its context. Seattle's cohort entered during active infection and was followed longitudinally. In the original processing: For nucleated cells, counts were estimated from reference gene primer amplification. Measured with immunoSEQ multiplex PCR; TCRdb has only the in-frame clones, and not every one. The V and J calls and clone size are taken from that table; D and trimming were inferred from the DNA. This sample yields about 95,000 clones, of which roughly 79% are seen a single time; roughly 4.8% belongs to the top ten. Looked up from germline, CDR1 is SGHTA and CDR2 is FQGTGA. The CDR3 consists of 12 residues. V dropped 5 bases and J dropped 8 bases, with 11 bases sitting between them. The data are from a study of blood T cell repertoires in COVID-19. Study-level background: From the United States, Italy and Spain came samples of acute and convalescent COVID-19. The analysed material was cDNA or gDNA that came from T cells, B-cell-depleted T cells, or PBMCs.

This clonotype originated in a man aged 80 or over with COVID-19, enrolled during active disease. The chain has TRBV7-3 and TRBJ2-3; a possible D gene is TRBD2 (5 bases). Sequenced input: peripheral blood. The CDR3 sequence: CASSHEGATQYF. The CDR3 region has the DNA TGTGCCAGCAGCCACGAGGGAGCTACGCAGTATTTT.